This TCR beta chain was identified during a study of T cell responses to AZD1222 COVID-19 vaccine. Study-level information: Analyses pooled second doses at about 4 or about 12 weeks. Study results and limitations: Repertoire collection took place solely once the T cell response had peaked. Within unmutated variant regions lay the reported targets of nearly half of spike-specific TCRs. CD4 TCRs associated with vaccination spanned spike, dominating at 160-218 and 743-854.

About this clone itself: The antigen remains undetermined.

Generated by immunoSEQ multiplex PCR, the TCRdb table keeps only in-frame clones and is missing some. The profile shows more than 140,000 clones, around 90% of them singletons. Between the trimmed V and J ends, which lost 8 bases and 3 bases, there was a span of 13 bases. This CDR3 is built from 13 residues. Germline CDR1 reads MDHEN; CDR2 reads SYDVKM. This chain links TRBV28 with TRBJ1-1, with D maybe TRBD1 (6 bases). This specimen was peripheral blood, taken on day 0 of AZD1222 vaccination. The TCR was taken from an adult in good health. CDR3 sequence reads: CASAWKGDTEAFF. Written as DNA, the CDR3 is TGTGCCAGCGCCTGGAAGGGGGACACTGAAGCTTTCTTT.